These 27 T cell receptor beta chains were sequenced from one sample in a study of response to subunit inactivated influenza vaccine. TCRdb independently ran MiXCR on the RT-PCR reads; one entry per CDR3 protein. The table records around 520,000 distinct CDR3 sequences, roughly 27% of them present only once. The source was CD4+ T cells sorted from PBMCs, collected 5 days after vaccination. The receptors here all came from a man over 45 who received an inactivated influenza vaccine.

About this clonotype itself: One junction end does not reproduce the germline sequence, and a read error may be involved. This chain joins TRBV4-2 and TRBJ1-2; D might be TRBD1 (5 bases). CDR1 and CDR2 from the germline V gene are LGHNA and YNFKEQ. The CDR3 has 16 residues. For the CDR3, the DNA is TGTGCCAGCAGCCAAGAAGCTGGCAGGGTGAGCTATGGCTTCACCTTC. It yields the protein CASSQEAGRVSYGFTF.

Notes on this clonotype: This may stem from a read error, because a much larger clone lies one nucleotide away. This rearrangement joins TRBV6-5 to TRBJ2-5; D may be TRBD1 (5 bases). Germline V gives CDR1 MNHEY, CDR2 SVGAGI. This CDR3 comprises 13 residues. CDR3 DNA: TGTGCCAGCAGTTACGCAGGGCGAGAGACCCAGAACTTC. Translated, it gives CASSYAGRETQNF.

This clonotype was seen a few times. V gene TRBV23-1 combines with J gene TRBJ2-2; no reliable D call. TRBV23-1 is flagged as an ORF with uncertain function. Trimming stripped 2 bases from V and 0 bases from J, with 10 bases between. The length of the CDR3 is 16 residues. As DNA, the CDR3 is TGCGCCAGCAGTCAACCCGACGGACCGAACACCGGGGAGCTGTTTTTT. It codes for CASSQPDGPNTGELFF.

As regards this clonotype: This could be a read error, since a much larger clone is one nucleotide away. The CDR3 DNA is TGTGCCAGCAGCCAAACCCAGTCGTCTTTCAGCACCTACGAGCAGTACTTC. It encodes CASSQTQSSFSTYEQYF. The J gene is TRBJ2-7, the V gene TRBV4-2; no clear D gene. Trimming shortened V by 2 bases and J by 2 bases, and 19 bases separated the two germline ends. CDR1 and CDR2 from the germline V gene are LGHNA and YNFKEQ. This CDR3 contains 17 residues.

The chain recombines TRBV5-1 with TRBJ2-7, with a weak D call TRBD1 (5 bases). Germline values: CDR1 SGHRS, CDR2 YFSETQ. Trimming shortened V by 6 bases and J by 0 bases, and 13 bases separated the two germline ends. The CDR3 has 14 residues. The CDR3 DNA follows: TGCGCCAGCAAACGGACACCGGACTCCTACGAGCAGTACTTC. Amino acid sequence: CASKRTPDSYEQYF.

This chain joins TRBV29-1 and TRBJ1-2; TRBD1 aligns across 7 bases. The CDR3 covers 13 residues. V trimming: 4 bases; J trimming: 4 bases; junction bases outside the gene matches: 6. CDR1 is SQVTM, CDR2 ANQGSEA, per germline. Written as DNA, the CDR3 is TGCAGCGTTGGGACCGGGACAGTCTATGGCTACACCTTC. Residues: CSVGTGTVYGYTF.

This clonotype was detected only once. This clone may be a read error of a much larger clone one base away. The CDR3 protein is CASSQETGNYGYTF. In DNA form, the CDR3 reads TGTGCCAGCAGCCAAGAAACAGGGAACTATGGCTACACCTTC. The rearrangement joins TRBV3-1 to TRBJ1-2, with a weak D call TRBD1 (6 bases). V was trimmed by 0 bases and J by 2 bases, leaving 7 bases between them. This CDR3 is built from 14 residues. In germline, CDR1 is LGHDT, CDR2 YNNKEL (reference sequence).

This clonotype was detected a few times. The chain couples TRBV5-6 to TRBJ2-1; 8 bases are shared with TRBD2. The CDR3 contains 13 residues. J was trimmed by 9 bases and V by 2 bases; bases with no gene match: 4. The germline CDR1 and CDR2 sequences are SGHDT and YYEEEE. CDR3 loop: CASSFGTRPEQFF. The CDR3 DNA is TGTGCCAGCAGCTTCGGGACTAGACCTGAGCAGTTCTTC.

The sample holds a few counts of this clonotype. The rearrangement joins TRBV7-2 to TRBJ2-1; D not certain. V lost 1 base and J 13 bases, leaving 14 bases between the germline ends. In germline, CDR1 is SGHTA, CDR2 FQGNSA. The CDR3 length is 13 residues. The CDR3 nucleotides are TGTGCCAGCAGCTTAGGTGGTTTGGACCGCCAGTTCTTC. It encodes CASSLGGLDRQFF.

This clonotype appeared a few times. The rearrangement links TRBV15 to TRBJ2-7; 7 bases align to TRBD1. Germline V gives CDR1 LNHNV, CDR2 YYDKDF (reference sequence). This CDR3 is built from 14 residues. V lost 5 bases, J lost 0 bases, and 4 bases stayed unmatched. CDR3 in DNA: TGTGCCACCAGCCTAGGGGGCAGCTCCTACGAGCAGTACTTC. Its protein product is CATSLGGSSYEQYF.

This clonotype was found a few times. CDR3 protein: CASSGGPQISVEQFF. CDR3 in DNA: TGTGCCAGCAGCGGGGGGCCCCAAATCAGCGTTGAGCAGTTCTTC. V and J are TRBV7-9 and TRBJ2-1, with D possibly called TRBD1 or TRBD2 (6 bases each). Trimming removed 5 bases at V and 9 bases at J, with 20 bases between. The germline gives CDR1 SEHNR, CDR2 FQNEAQ (reference sequence). This CDR3 region has 15 residues. The full variable domain, with the rest looked up from reference TRBV7-9 and TRBJ2-1, is DTGVSQNPRHKITKRGQNVTFRCDPISEHNRLYWYRQTLGQGPEFLTYFQNEAQLEKSRLLSDRFSAERPKGSFSTLEIQRTEQGDSAMYLCASSGGPQISVEQFFGPGTRLTVL.

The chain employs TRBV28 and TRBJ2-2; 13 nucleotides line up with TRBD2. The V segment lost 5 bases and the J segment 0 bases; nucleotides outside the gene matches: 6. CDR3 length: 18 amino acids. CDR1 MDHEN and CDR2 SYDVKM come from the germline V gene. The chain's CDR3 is CASSPLGLAGANTGELFF. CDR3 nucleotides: TGTGCCAGCAGTCCCCTAGGACTAGCGGGGGCGAACACCGGGGAGCTGTTTTTT.

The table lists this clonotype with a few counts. The CDR3 nucleotides are TGTGCCAGCAGCTTAGCCCTAGGGACTAGCGGGAAACCCTACGAGCAGTACTTC. This gives the protein CASSLALGTSGKPYEQYF. V and J are TRBV7-8 and TRBJ2-7, with 13 bases identical to TRBD2. In germline, CDR1 is SGHVS, CDR2 FQNEAQ. The CDR3 is 18 residues long. Trimming took 0 bases from V and 2 from J; bases not matched to a gene: 7. Supplemented by reference TRBV7-8 and TRBJ2-7, the full variable domain reads GAGVSQSPRYKVAKRGQDVALRCDPISGHVSLFWYQQALGQGPEFLTYFQNEAQLDKSGLPSDRFFAERPEGSVSTLKIQRTQQEDSAVYLCASSLALGTSGKPYEQYFGPGTRLTVT.

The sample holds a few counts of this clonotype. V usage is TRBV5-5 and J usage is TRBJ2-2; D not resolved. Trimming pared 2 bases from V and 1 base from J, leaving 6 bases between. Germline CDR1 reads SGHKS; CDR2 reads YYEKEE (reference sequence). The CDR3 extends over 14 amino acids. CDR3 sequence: CASSFILNTGELFF. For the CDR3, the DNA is TGTGCCAGCAGCTTTATCTTGAACACCGGGGAGCTGTTTTTT. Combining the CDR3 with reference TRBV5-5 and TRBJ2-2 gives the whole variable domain DAGVTQSPTHLIKTRGQQVTLRCSPISGHKSVSWYQQVLGQGPQFIFQYYEKEERGRGNFPDRFSARQFPNYSSELNVNALLLGDSALYLCASSFILNTGELFFGEGSRLTVL.

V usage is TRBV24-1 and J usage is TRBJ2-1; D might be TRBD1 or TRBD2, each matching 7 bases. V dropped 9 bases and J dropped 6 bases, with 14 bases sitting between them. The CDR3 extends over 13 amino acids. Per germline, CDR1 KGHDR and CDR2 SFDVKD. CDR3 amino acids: CATGGRGGNEQFF. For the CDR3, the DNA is TGTGCCACCGGGGGCAGGGGGGGCAATGAGCAGTTCTTC.

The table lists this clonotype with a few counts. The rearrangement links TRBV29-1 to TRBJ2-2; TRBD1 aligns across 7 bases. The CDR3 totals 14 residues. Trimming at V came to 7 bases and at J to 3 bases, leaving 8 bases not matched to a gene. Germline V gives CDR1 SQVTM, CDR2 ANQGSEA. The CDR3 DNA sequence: TGCAGCGCCGCAACCGGGACAGACACCGGGGAGCTGTTTTTT. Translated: CSAATGTDTGELFF.

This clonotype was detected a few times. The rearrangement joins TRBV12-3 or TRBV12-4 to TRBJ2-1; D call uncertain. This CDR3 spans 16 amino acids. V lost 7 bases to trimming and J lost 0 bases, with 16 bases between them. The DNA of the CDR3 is TGTGCCAGCATGTTAAACTCGGCTCTCTCCTACAATGAGCAGTTCTTC. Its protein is CASMLNSALSYNEQFF.

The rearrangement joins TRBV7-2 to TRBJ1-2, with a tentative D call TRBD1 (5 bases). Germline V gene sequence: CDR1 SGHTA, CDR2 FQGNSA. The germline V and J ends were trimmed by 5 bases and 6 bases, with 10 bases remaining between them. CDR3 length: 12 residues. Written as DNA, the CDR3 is TGTGCCAGCAGCCCGGGAGGGGATGGCTACACCTTC. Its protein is CASSPGGDGYTF.

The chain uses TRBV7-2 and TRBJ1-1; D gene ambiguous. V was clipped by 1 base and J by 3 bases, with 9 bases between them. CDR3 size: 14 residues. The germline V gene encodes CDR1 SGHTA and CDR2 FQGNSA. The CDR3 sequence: CASSLVPGYTEAFF. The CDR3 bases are TGTGCCAGCAGCTTAGTGCCGGGGTACACTGAAGCTTTCTTT.

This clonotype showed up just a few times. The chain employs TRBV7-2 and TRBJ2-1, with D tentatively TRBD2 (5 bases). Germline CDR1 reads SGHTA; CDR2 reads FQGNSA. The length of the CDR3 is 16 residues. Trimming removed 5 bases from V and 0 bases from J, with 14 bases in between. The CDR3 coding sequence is TGTGCCAGCAGCCAGAACCGCGGGTCCTCCTACAATGAGCAGTTCTTC. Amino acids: CASSQNRGSSYNEQFF.

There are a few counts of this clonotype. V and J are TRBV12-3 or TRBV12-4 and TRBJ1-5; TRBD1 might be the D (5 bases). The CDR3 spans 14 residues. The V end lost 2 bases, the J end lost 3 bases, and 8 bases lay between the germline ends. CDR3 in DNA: TGTGCCAGCAGTTTATCCGGGGCCAATCAGCCCCAGCATTTT. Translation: CASSLSGANQPQHF.

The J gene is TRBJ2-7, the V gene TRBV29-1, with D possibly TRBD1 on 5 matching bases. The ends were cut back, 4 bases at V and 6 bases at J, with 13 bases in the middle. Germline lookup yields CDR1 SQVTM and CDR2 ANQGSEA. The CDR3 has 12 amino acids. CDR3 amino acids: CSVAHLRGEQYF. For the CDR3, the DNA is TGCAGCGTTGCCCACCTAAGGGGCGAGCAGTACTTC.

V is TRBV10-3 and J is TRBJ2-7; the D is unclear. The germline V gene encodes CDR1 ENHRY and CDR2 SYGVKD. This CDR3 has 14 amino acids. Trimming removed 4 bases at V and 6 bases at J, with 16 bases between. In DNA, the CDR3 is TGTGCCATCAGTGGAGAGGCAGGCCTGACCGAGCAGTACTTC. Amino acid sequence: CAISGEAGLTEQYF.

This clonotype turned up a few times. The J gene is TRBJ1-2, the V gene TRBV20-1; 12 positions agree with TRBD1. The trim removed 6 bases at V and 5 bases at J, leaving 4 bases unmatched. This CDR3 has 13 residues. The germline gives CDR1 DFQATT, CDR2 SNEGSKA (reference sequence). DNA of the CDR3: TGCAGTGCCGGGGACAGGGGGCATTATGGCTACACCTTC. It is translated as CSAGDRGHYGYTF.

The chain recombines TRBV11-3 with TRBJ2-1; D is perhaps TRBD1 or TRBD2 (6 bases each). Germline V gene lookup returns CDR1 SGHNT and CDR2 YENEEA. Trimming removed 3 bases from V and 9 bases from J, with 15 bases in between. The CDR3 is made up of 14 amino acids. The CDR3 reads CASSLGTKGGEQFF. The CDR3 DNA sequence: TGTGCCAGCAGCTTGGGGACCAAGGGGGGTGAGCAGTTCTTC.

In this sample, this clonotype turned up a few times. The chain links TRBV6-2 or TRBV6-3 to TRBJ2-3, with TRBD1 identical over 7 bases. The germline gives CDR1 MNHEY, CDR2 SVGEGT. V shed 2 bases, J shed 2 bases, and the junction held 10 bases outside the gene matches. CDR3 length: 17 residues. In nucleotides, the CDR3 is TGTGCCAGCAGTTACACCCCACAGGGGCGCTTCACAGATACGCAGTATTTT. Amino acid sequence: CASSYTPQGRFTDTQYF.

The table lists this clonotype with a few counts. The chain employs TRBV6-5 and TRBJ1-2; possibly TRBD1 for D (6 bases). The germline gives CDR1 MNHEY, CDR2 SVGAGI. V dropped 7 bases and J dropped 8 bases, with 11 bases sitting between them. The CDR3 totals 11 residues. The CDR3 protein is CASKTGGGYTF. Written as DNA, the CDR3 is TGTGCCAGCAAGACAGGTGGCGGCTACACCTTC.